This T cell receptor beta chain stems from a study of breast tumors, draining lymph nodes, adjacent tissues. At least ten counts were recorded for this clonotype. Its antigen is as yet unknown. TCRdb ran MiXCR on the multiplex PCR reads and lists one entry per CDR3 protein. The sample shows about 130,000 distinct CDR3 sequences, around 21% of them seen only once. The CDR3 sequence is 12 residues long. The V and J ends lost 6 bases and 8 bases respectively, with 13 bases between them. Germline CDR1 is SNHLY and CDR2 is FYNNEI. Axillary draining lymph nodes of breast cancer patients supplied the node samples. Study findings and constraints: Compared with lymph nodes, tumors were less diverse; compared with nontumor tissue, more. Data only fit, rather than demonstrated, lymph node origin of most tumor T cells. Findings are consistent with lymph node origin and intratumoral expansion of most tumor T cells. Luminal-like breast cancer showed significantly higher tumor–nontumor repertoire similarity than basal-like.

The rearrangement joins TRBV2 to TRBJ1-2; tentative D call: TRBD1 (5 bases). The receptor's source is a female donor with breast cancer. Some clones in this sample may be carry-over from other donors' samples. Sequencing was carried out using axillary lymph node tissue. CDR3 nucleotide sequence: TGTGCCAGCAGGGGGGATCAGAAGGGCTACACCTTC. This codes for CASRGDQKGYTF.